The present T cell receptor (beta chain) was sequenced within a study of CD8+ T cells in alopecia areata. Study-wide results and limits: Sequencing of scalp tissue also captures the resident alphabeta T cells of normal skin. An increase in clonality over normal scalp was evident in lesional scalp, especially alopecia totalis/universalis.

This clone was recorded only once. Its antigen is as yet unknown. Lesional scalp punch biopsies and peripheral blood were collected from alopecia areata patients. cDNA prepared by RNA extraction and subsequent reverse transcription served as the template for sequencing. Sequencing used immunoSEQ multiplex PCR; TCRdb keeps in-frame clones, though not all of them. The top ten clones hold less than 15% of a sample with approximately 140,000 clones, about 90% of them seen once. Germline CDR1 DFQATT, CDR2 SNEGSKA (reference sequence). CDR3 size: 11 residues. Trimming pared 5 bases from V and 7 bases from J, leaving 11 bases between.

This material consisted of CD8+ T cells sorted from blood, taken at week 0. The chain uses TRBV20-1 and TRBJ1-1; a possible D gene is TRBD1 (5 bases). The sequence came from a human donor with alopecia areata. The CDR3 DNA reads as TGCAGTGCTGGGACTTCGGGTGAAGCTTTCTTT. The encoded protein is CSAGTSGEAFF.